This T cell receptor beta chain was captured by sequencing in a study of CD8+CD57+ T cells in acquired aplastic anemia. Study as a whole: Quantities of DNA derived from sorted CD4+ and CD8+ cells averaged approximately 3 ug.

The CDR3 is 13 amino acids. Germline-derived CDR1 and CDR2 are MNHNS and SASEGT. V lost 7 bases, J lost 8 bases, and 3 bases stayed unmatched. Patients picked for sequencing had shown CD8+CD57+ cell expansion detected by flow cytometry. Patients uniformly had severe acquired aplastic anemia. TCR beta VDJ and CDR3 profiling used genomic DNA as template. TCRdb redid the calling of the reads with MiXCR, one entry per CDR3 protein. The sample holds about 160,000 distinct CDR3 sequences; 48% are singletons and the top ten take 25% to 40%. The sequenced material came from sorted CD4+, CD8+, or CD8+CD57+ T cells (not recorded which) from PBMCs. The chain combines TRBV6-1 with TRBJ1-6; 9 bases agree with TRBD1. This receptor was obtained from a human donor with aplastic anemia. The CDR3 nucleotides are TGTGCCAGCAAACGGGACAGGGATTCACCCCTCCACTTT. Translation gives CASKRDRDSPLHF.